This T cell receptor (beta chain) was recovered during a study of T cells in Graves' hyperthyroidism and ophthalmopathy. Per germline, CDR1 DFQATT and CDR2 SNEGSKA (reference sequence). The ends were cut back, 4 bases at V and 4 bases at J, with 10 bases in the middle. The CDR3 sequence is 12 residues long. TCR beta CDR3 sequences were amplified from RNA transcripts. The study used the HTBI primer set for a first-round RT-PCR of the TCR CDR3. Each CDR3 protein is one row after TCRdb ran MiXCR on the multiplex PCR reads. The data hold 500,000 to 650,000 distinct CDR3 sequences, with roughly 15% observed a single time. Graves' hyperthyroidism was deemed stable given no ophthalmopathy progression within 18 months.

This clonotype originated in a woman aged 40 to 50 with Graves' hyperthyroidism. The chain joins TRBV20-1 to TRBJ2-5, with D possibly TRBD2 on 7 matching bases. Material for sequencing was blood. The DNA of the CDR3 is TGCAGTGCTAAAAGGGGGGGAGAGACCCAGTACTTC. This encodes CSAKRGGETQYF.